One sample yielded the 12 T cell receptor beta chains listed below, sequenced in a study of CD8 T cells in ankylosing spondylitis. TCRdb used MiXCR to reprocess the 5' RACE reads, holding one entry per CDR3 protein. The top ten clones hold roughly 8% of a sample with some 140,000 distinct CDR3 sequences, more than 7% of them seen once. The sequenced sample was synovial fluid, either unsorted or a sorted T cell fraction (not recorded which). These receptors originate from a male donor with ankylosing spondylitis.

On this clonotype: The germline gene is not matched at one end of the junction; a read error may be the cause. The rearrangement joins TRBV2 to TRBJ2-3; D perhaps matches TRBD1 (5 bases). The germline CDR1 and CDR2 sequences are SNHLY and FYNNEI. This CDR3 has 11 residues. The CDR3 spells CASTVTETQYF. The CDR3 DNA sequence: TGTGCCAGCACTGTGACAGAAACGCAGTATTTT.

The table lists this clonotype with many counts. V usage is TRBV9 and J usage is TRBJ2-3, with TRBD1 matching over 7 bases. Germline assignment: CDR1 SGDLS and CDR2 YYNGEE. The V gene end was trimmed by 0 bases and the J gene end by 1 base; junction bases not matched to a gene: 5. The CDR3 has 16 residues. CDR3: CASSVDRDSGTDTQYF. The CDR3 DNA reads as TGTGCCAGCAGCGTAGACCGGGACAGCGGCACAGATACGCAGTATTTT.

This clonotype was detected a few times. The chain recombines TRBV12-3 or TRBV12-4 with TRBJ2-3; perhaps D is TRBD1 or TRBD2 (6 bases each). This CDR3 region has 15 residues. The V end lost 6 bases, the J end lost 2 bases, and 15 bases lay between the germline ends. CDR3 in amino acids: CASSYGGGYTDTQYF. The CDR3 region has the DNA TGTGCCAGCAGCTATGGAGGGGGGTACACAGATACGCAGTATTTT.

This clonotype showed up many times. CDR3 coding DNA: TGTGCCAGCAGCCCTTCCGTAGCAGCGGGGGGATCCGGGGAGCTGTTTTTT. Amino acid sequence: CASSPSVAAGGSGELFF. J is TRBJ2-2 and V is TRBV28, with 9 positions matching TRBD2. The CDR3 extends over 17 amino acids. V was pared by 6 bases and J by 6 bases, with 14 bases of the junction left unmatched. Per germline, CDR1 MDHEN and CDR2 SYDVKM.

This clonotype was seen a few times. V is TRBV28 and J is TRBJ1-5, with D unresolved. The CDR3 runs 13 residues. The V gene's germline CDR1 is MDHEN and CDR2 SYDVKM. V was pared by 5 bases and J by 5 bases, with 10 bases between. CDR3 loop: CASSLGVYQPQHF. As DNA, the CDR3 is TGTGCCAGCAGTCTAGGTGTATATCAGCCCCAGCATTTT.

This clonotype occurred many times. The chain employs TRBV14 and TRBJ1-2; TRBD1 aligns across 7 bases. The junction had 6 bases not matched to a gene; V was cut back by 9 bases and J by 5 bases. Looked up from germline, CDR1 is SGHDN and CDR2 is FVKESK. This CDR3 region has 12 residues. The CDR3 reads CASHSTGYGYTF. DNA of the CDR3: TGTGCCAGTCATTCGACAGGGTATGGCTACACCTTC.

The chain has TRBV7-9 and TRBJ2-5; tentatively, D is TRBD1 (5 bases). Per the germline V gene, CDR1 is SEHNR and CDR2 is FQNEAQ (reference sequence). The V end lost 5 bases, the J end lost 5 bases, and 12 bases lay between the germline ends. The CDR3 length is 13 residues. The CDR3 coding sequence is TGTGCCAGCAGCCCTCAGGGATGGGAGACCCAGTACTTC. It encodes CASSPQGWETQYF. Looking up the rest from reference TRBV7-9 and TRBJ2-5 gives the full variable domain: DTGVSQNPRHKITKRGQNVTFRCDPISEHNRLYWYRQTLGQGPEFLTYFQNEAQLEKSRLLSDRFSAERPKGSFSTLEIQRTEQGDSAMYLCASSPQGWETQYFGPGTRLLVL.

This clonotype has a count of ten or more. For the CDR3, the DNA is TGCGCCAGCAGCCAAGGATATCGAATGGGCAATCAGCCCCAGCATTTT. Translated, it gives CASSQGYRMGNQPQHF. The chain links TRBV4-3 to TRBJ1-5; no firm D call. The CDR3 is 16 amino acids. Germline assignment: CDR1 LGHNA and CDR2 YSLEER. Trimming took 1 base from V and 2 from J, leaving 12 bases between them.

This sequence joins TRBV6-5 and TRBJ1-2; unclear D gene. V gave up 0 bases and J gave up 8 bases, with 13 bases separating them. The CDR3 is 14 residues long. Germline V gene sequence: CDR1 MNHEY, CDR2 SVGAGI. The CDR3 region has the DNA TGTGCCAGCAGTTACTCCAGCCTAGCTGGGGGCTACACCTTC. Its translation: CASSYSSLAGGYTF.

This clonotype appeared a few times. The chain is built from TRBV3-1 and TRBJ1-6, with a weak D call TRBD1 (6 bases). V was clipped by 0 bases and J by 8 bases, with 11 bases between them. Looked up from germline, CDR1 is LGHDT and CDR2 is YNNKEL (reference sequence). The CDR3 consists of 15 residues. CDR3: CASSQESAGDSPLHF. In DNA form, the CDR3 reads TGTGCCAGCAGCCAAGAATCGGCAGGGGATTCACCCCTCCACTTT.

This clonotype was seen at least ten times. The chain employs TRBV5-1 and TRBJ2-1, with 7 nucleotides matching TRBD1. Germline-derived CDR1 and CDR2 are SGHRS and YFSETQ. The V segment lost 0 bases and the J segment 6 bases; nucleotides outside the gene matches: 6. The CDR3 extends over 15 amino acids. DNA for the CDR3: TGCGCCAGCAGCTTGGAACAGGGGTCCGTCAATGAGCAGTTCTTC. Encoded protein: CASSLEQGSVNEQFF.

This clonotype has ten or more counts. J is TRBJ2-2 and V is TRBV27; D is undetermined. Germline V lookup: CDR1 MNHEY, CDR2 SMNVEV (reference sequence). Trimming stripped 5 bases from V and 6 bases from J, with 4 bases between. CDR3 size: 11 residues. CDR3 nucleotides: TGTGCCAGCAGTCGGGCCGGGGAGCTGTTTTTT. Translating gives CASSRAGELFF.